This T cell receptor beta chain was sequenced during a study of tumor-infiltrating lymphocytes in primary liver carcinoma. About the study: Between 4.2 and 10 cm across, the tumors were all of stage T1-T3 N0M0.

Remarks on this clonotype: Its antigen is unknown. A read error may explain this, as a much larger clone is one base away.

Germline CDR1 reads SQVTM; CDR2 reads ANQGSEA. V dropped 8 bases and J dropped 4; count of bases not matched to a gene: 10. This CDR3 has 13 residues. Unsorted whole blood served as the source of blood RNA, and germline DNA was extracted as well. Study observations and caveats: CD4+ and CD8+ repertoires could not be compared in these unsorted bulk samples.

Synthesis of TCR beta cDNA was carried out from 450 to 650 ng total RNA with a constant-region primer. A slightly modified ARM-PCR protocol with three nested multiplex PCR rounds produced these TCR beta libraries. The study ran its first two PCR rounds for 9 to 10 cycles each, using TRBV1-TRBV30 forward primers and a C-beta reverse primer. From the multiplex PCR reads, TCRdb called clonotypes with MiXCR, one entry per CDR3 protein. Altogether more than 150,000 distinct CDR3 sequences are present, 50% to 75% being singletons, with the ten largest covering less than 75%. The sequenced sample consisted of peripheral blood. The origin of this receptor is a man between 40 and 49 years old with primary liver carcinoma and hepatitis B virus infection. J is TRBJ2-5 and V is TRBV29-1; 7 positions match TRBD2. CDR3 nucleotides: TGCAGCCATACTAGCGTGAGTCGAGAGACCCAGTACTTC. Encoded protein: CSHTSVSRETQYF.